One sample yielded the 19 T cell receptor beta chains listed below, sequenced in a study of post-analysis software for immune sequencing data. What these receptors recognize is not known. Overall study results and limits: Included in a set of about five TRBV segments more frequent in patients than controls were TRBV5-6, TRBV5-1 and TRBV20-1.

Carried by the TCR beta cDNA libraries were unique molecular identifiers. TCRdb itself ran the PCR reads through MiXCR, one entry per CDR3 protein. The sample yields roughly 650,000 distinct CDR3 sequences, about 60% seen once. The specimen sequenced was blood. These receptor sequences come from a girl aged 2-10 years with multiple sclerosis.

The rearrangement links TRBV7-3 to TRBJ2-1, with D possibly matching TRBD2 (5 bases). CDR1 SGHTA and CDR2 FQGTGA come from the germline V gene. The V end lost 5 bases, the J end lost 7 bases, and 9 bases lay between the germline ends. The CDR3 consists of 12 residues. In DNA, the CDR3 is TGTGCCAGCAGCCGGGGTAGGAATGAGCAGTTCTTC. This codes for CASSRGRNEQFF.

The V and J genes are TRBV7-9 and TRBJ1-2; the D gene is possibly TRBD1 (5 bases). CDR3 length: 13 amino acids. Trimming took off 8 bases at V and 8 bases at J, with 18 bases between the two ends. CDR1 is SEHNR and CDR2 is FQNEAQ in the germline V gene (reference sequence). The CDR3: CASAINGAWGYTF. CDR3 coding DNA: TGTGCCAGCGCCATAAATGGGGCGTGGGGCTACACCTTC. The full variable domain, its missing parts supplied by reference TRBV7-9 and TRBJ1-2, is DTGVSQNPRHKITKRGQNVTFRCDPISEHNRLYWYRQTLGQGPEFLTYFQNEAQLEKSRLLSDRFSAERPKGSFSTLEIQRTEQGDSAMYLCASAINGAWGYTFGSGTRLTVV.

V is TRBV7-2 and J is TRBJ1-5; perhaps TRBD1 as D (6 bases). V was clipped by 3 bases and J by 3 bases, with 9 bases between them. The CDR3 sequence is 14 residues long. Germline CDR1 is SGHTA and CDR2 is FQGNSA. The CDR3 is CASSFTGPNQPQHF. Here the CDR3 DNA reads TGTGCCAGCAGCTTCACAGGGCCCAATCAGCCCCAGCATTTT.

The chain combines TRBV29-1 with TRBJ2-7; TRBD1 agrees at 9 bases. V shed 6 bases, J shed 2 bases, and the junction held 11 bases outside the gene matches. The CDR3 consists of 15 residues. The germline V gene has CDR1 SQVTM and CDR2 ANQGSEA. In DNA, the CDR3 is TGCAGCGTAATACAGGGGGCGAAGGTACCCTACGAGCAGTACTTC. It codes for CSVIQGAKVPYEQYF.

The J gene is TRBJ2-1, the V gene TRBV10-3, with TRBD2 matching 14 bases. This CDR3 spans 15 amino acids. Trimming removed 10 bases from V and 7 bases from J; junction bases left unmatched: 9. Germline V lookup: CDR1 ENHRY, CDR2 SYGVKD. In DNA, the CDR3 is TGTGCCACCAGCGCCGGGACTAGCGGGGGTAATGAGCAGTTCTTC. Its protein is CATSAGTSGGNEQFF.

The chain employs TRBV6-6 and TRBJ2-1, with 13 nucleotides matching TRBD2. V lost 6 bases to trimming and J lost 1 base; unmatched junction nucleotides: 6. This CDR3 is 17 amino acids long. In germline, CDR1 is MNHNY, CDR2 SVGAGI (reference sequence). CDR3 sequence: CASSLGLAGDSYNEQFF. Written as DNA, the CDR3 is TGTGCCAGCAGCCTCGGACTAGCGGGAGATTCCTACAATGAGCAGTTCTTC.

This clonotype was seen only a few times. The chain carries TRBV12-3 or TRBV12-4 and TRBJ2-7; TRBD1 is a possible D gene (6 bases). Trimming pared 7 bases from V and 1 base from J, leaving 11 bases between. CDR3 size: 13 residues. The DNA of the CDR3 is TGTGCCAGCACCCTCAGGGGTTCCTACGAGCAGTACTTC. Its translation is CASTLRGSYEQYF.

The chain carries TRBV19 and TRBJ1-1; 11 nucleotides agree with TRBD1. V dropped 8 bases and J dropped 4; count of bases not matched to a gene: 9. Germline V CDR1 and CDR2: LNHDA, SQIVND (reference sequence). The CDR3 contains 15 residues. Here the CDR3 DNA reads TGTGCCAGTCGACCGAGGACAGGGGGCGTCACTGAAGCTTTCTTT. This gives the protein CASRPRTGGVTEAFF.

This clonotype was recorded a few times. This chain uses TRBV11-2 with TRBJ2-7; D not certain. V lost 5 bases to trimming and J lost 2 bases, with 16 bases between them. The CDR3 runs to 15 residues. Germline V gives CDR1 SGHAT, CDR2 FQNNGV. CDR3 bases: TGTGCCAGCAGCCCCCCGGACGGACCGGCCTACGAGCAGTACTTC. It encodes CASSPPDGPAYEQYF.

A note on this clonotype: At one boundary the junction diverges from the germline segment, which might be a read error. This chain links TRBV6-1 with TRBJ2-3; D might be TRBD2 (5 bases). CDR3 length equals 13 residues. Germline V gives CDR1 MNHNS, CDR2 SASEGT. CDR3 sequence: CTSSGSTPDTQYF. The DNA of the CDR3 is TGTACCAGCAGTGGGAGTACTCCAGATACGCAGTATTTT.

The rearrangement links TRBV9 to TRBJ2-5; D might be TRBD1 (5 bases). V lost 0 bases and J 5 bases, leaving 20 bases between the germline ends. This CDR3 is built from 17 residues. From germline, CDR1 is SGDLS and CDR2 YYNGEE. In nucleotides, the CDR3 is TGTGCCAGCAGCGTAGATGACCAGGGCGGCTTAAAGGAGACCCAGTACTTC. Its protein product is CASSVDDQGGLKETQYF. Variable domain in full (rest from reference TRBV9 and TRBJ2-5): DSGVTQTPKHLITATGQRVTLRCSPRSGDLSVYWYQQSLDQGLQFLIQYYNGEERAKGNILERFSAQQFPDLHSELNLSSLELGDSALYFCASSVDDQGGLKETQYFGPGTRLLVL.

The chain uses TRBV2 and TRBJ2-1; no clear D gene. Germline assignment: CDR1 SNHLY and CDR2 FYNNEI. The CDR3 covers 14 residues. V lost 8 bases and J lost 6, with 17 bases in between. The CDR3 nucleotides read TGTGCCAGCCAGCTGGACCCGGGCGGCAATGAGCAGTTCTTC. Its translation is CASQLDPGGNEQFF.

This sequence joins TRBV20-1 and TRBJ2-5, with 11 bases that match TRBD2. This CDR3 comprises 17 residues. The germline V gene has CDR1 DFQATT and CDR2 SNEGSKA (reference sequence). The V segment lost 2 bases and the J segment 0 bases; nucleotides outside the gene matches: 8. The CDR3 bases are TGCAGTGCTAGACTAGCGGGGGGTAATAGTTACCAAGAGACCCAGTACTTC. Its translation is CSARLAGGNSYQETQYF.

This chain joins TRBV28 and TRBJ1-2; a possible D gene is TRBD1 (6 bases). Trimming cost V 10 bases and J 3 bases, with 15 bases left between them. Germline V gene lookup returns CDR1 MDHEN and CDR2 SYDVKM. This CDR3 spans 13 amino acids. CDR3 protein: CATTAGGYYGYTF. In DNA, the CDR3 is TGTGCCACGACCGCGGGGGGCTACTATGGCTACACCTTC.

The chain couples TRBV11-2 to TRBJ2-2; no firm D call. V was cut by 0 bases and J by 9 bases, with 26 bases left in between. The CDR3 totals 19 residues. CDR1 SGHAT and CDR2 FQNNGV come from the germline V gene. In DNA form, the CDR3 reads TGTGCCAGCAGCTTAGATACCAGCTCTTACCGGGTAGAATCGCGGGAGCTGTTTTTT. Its protein is CASSLDTSSYRVESRELFF. The variable domain in full, completed from reference TRBV11-2 and TRBJ2-2, reads EAGVAQSPRYKIIEKRQSVAFWCNPISGHATLYWYQQILGQGPKLLIQFQNNGVVDDSQLPKDRFSAERLKGVDSTLKIQPAKLEDSAVYLCASSLDTSSYRVESRELFFGEGSRLTVL.

This rearrangement joins TRBV4-1 to TRBJ2-7; TRBD2 matches 10 bases. The CDR3 length is 15 residues. Germline values: CDR1 MGHRA, CDR2 YSYEKL. With 4 bases clipped from V and 1 base from J, the junction kept 4 bases outside the gene matches. CDR3 sequence reads: CASSPTSGKSYEQYF. Written as DNA, the CDR3 is TGCGCCAGCAGCCCAACTAGCGGGAAATCCTACGAGCAGTACTTC.

This clonotype was seen just once. The chain joins TRBV20-1 to TRBJ2-4, with 10 nucleotides matching TRBD2. The J call is uncertain, as TRBJ2-5 better fits the DNA end. The length of the CDR3 is 14 residues. Per the germline V gene, CDR1 is DFQATT and CDR2 is SNEGSKA (reference sequence). This CDR3 reads CSAALAGPQETQYF. The CDR3 region has the DNA TGCAGTGCGGCACTAGCGGGGCCCCAAGAGACCCAGTACTTC.

This clonotype occurred a few times. This sequence joins TRBV5-1 and TRBJ2-4; D might be TRBD1 or TRBD2, each matching 5 bases. Per the germline V gene, CDR1 is SGHRS and CDR2 is YFSETQ. The CDR3 extends over 15 amino acids. The V end lost 0 bases, the J end lost 1 base, and 8 bases lay between the germline ends. The CDR3 spells CASSLGEGAKNIQYF. The CDR3 DNA sequence: TGCGCCAGCAGCTTGGGAGAGGGGGCCAAAAACATTCAGTACTTC.

This clonotype has more than one count but fewer than ten. The chain uses TRBV4-1 and TRBJ2-3; tentative D call: TRBD2 (5 bases). Germline lookup yields CDR1 MGHRA and CDR2 YSYEKL. V lost 5 bases to trimming and J lost 3 bases, with 9 bases between them. This CDR3 has 13 amino acids. The CDR3 loop reads CASSDYMTDTQYF. Here the CDR3 DNA reads TGCGCCAGCAGCGACTACATGACAGATACGCAGTATTTT.